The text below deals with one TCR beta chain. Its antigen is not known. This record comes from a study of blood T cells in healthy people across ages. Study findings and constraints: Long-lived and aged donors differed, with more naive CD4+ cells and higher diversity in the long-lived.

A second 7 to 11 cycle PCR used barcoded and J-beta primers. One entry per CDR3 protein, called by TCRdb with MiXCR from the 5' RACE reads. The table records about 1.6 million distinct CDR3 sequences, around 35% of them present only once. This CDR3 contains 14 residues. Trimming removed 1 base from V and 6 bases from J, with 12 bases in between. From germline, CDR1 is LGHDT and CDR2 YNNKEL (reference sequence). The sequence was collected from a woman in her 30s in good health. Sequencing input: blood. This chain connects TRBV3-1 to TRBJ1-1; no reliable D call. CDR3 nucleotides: TGTGCCAGCAGCCAAGGAATGGGATGGGCTGAAGCTTTCTTT. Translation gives CASSQGMGWAEAFF.